What follows are 29 T cell receptor beta chains derived from one specimen sequenced in a study of cytomegalovirus exposure and HLA in healthy donors. Both 60 Vbeta primers and 13 Jbeta primers went into the PCR. The table came from immunoSEQ multiplex PCR; TCRdb's copy has only in-frame clones and leaves some out. The sample lists under 150,000 clones; approximately 86% were seen once. The source material was PBMCs. The receptors derive from a boy between 5 and 17 years old in good health and CMV-seronegative.

The rearrangement uses TRBV6-1 and TRBJ1-2, with TRBD1 matching 9 bases. The trim removed 2 bases at V and 8 bases at J, leaving 9 bases unmatched. CDR3 size: 15 residues. Germline CDR1 reads MNHNS; CDR2 reads SASEGT. The CDR3 bases are TGTGCCAGCAGTGAAAAGGAGGGACAGGGAAGCGGCTACACCTTC. It is translated as CASSEKEGQGSGYTF.

The CDR3 sequence: CASSLAGNINNEQFF. CDR3 nucleotides: TGTGCCAGCAGCTTGGCCGGGAACATAAACAATGAGCAGTTCTTC. V usage is TRBV5-4 and J usage is TRBJ2-1, with D maybe TRBD2 (5 bases). Germline V gene sequence: CDR1 SGHNT, CDR2 YYREEE (reference sequence). This CDR3 comprises 15 residues. Deletions cut 0 bases from V and 5 bases from J, with 12 bases between.

V is TRBV15 and J is TRBJ2-5; 8 bases line up with TRBD1. J was trimmed by 6 bases and V by 5 bases; bases with no gene match: 5. CDR3 length equals 13 residues. Germline V gene data show CDR1 as LNHNV and CDR2 as YYDKDF (reference sequence). For the CDR3, the DNA is TGTGCCACCAGCCCGGACAGGGCCAAGACCCAGTACTTC. The encoded protein is CATSPDRAKTQYF.

The count of this clone is one. The V and J genes are TRBV5-6 and TRBJ2-2; maybe TRBD1 (6 bases). The CDR3 contains 16 residues. V lost 1 base to trimming and J lost 3 bases, with 13 bases between them. Looked up from germline, CDR1 is SGHDT and CDR2 is YYEEEE. The CDR3 is CASSLLADRYTGELFF. As DNA, the CDR3 is TGTGCCAGCAGCTTGTTGGCGGACAGATACACCGGGGAGCTGTTTTTT.

The V gene is TRBV4-1, the J gene TRBJ2-3; 11 bases are a match to TRBD1. The germline gives CDR1 MGHRA, CDR2 YSYEKL. The CDR3 runs to 15 residues. With V trimmed by 6 bases and J by 6 bases, 8 bases remained unmatched. Here the CDR3 DNA reads TGCGCCAGCAGGGATGGACAGGGGGCGGGGGATACGCAGTATTTT. Its translation is CASRDGQGAGDTQYF.

This chain links TRBV18 with TRBJ2-6; D may be TRBD1 (6 bases). This CDR3 spans 17 amino acids. Germline V gives CDR1 KGHSH, CDR2 LQKENI. V gave up 4 bases and J gave up 4 bases, with 17 bases separating them. CDR3 amino acids: CASSRETGIAGANVLTF. CDR3 coding DNA: TGTGCCAGCTCACGGGAGACAGGTATCGCCGGGGCCAACGTCCTGACTTTC.

The rearrangement uses TRBV6-4 and TRBJ2-7; 8 bases match TRBD2. V lost 1 base and J lost 2; bases outside the gene matches: 4. CDR3 size: 15 residues. Germline loops: CDR1 MRHNA, CDR2 SNTAGT. CDR3 region: CASSDYNSGAYEQYF. CDR3 coding DNA: TGTGCCAGCAGTGACTACAATAGCGGGGCCTACGAGCAGTACTTC.

This clone was seen a few times. The chain has TRBV4-3 and TRBJ2-7; D remains ambiguous. Germline V gene data show CDR1 as LGHNA and CDR2 as YSLEER. V was cut by 0 bases and J by 1 base, with 13 bases left in between. CDR3 length: 16 amino acids. The chain's CDR3 is CASSQDISSVSYEQYF. Here the CDR3 DNA reads TGCGCCAGCAGCCAAGATATTTCGAGCGTTTCCTACGAGCAGTACTTC.

This rearrangement joins TRBV19 to TRBJ1-1, with no clear D. In germline, CDR1 is LNHDA, CDR2 SQIVND (reference sequence). CDR3 length: 15 residues. V shed 5 bases and J shed 6 bases, with 19 bases lying between them. CDR3 amino acids: CASSPRRGISAEAFF. The CDR3 nucleotides read TGTGCCAGTAGTCCAAGACGGGGTATTAGCGCTGAAGCTTTCTTT.

The chain carries TRBV5-4 and TRBJ2-7, with TRBD1 matching 7 bases. With V trimmed by 3 bases and J by 0 bases, 3 bases remained unmatched. There are 14 residues in the CDR3. Looked up from germline, CDR1 is SGHNT and CDR2 is YYREEE (reference sequence). CDR3 loop: CASSSGTVSYEQYF. CDR3 sequence (DNA): TGTGCCAGCAGCTCCGGGACAGTCTCCTACGAGCAGTACTTC.

The chain employs TRBV7-9 and TRBJ1-5, with a weak D call TRBD1 (5 bases). The CDR3 runs 13 residues. The V and J ends lost 8 bases and 7 bases respectively, with 15 bases between them. Germline CDR1 is SEHNR and CDR2 is FQNEAQ (reference sequence). The CDR3 bases are TGTGCCAGCGCCGCGCCGGGGGGACAGCCCCAGCATTTT. It specifies CASAAPGGQPQHF.

The chain joins TRBV6-6 to TRBJ2-2; D is perhaps TRBD1 (5 bases). The CDR3 consists of 15 residues. Germline values: CDR1 MNHNY, CDR2 SVGAGI (reference sequence). V lost 4 bases and J 3 bases, leaving 12 bases between the germline ends. The CDR3 sequence is CASSSGGRDTGELFF. The CDR3, as DNA: TGTGCCAGCAGTTCCGGCGGCAGGGACACCGGGGAGCTGTTTTTT.

The chain uses TRBV25-1 and TRBJ1-6; D is perhaps TRBD1 (6 bases). V was shortened by 1 base and J by 7 bases, with 11 bases between the two germline ends. Germline assignment: CDR1 MGHDK and CDR2 SYGVNS. This CDR3 is built from 15 residues. CDR3 residues: CASSESRDNNSPLHF. In nucleotides, the CDR3 is TGTGCCAGCAGTGAATCAAGGGACAACAATTCACCCCTCCACTTT.

As DNA, the CDR3 is TGTGCCAGCAGCCAAGTATCCCTGGCGGACAGGGACGCAGATACGCAGTATTTT. The encoded protein is CASSQVSLADRDADTQYF. The chain is built from TRBV14 and TRBJ2-3, with 8 bases fitting TRBD1. The V and J ends lost 1 base and 4 bases, in that order; junction bases with no gene match: 13. Germline CDR1 is SGHDN and CDR2 is FVKESK. The CDR3 covers 18 residues.

This chain uses TRBV7-9 with TRBJ1-1; D is perhaps TRBD1 (6 bases). CDR1 and CDR2 (germline): SEHNR, FQNEAQ (reference sequence). The CDR3 has 14 amino acids. Trimming removed 6 bases from V and 5 bases from J, with 16 bases in between. The CDR3 nucleotides read TGTGCCAGCAGTGAGGTACAGGGCGGGACTGAAGCTTTCTTT. It encodes CASSEVQGGTEAFF.

The rearrangement uses TRBV5-4 and TRBJ1-1, with a possible D match to TRBD1 (6 bases). Germline-derived CDR1 and CDR2 are SGHNT and YYREEE (reference sequence). The CDR3 is made up of 16 amino acids. V lost 0 bases and J 3 bases, leaving 15 bases between the germline ends. CDR3 sequence reads: CASSLGIRGADTEAFF. The CDR3 nucleotides read TGTGCCAGCAGCTTGGGAATACGGGGGGCGGACACTGAAGCTTTCTTT.

The rearrangement links TRBV7-9 to TRBJ2-3; TRBD2 matches at 7 bases. The CDR3 contains 14 residues. The V segment lost 3 bases and the J segment 0 bases; nucleotides outside the gene matches: 0. Germline lookup yields CDR1 SEHNR and CDR2 FQNEAQ (reference sequence). CDR3 bases: TGTGCCAGCAGCTTTAGCGGGAGCACAGATACGCAGTATTTT. Residues: CASSFSGSTDTQYF.

This chain links TRBV7-9 with TRBJ2-3; D possibly corresponds to TRBD1 (6 bases). Germline CDR1 SEHNR, CDR2 FQNEAQ (reference sequence). Deletions cut 1 base from V and 0 bases from J, with 8 bases between. The CDR3 spans 15 residues. CDR3 DNA sequence: TGTGCCAGCAGCTTAGGGACAGCAAGCACAGATACGCAGTATTTT. As protein: CASSLGTASTDTQYF.

The chain recombines TRBV6-1 with TRBJ1-1; D remains unclear. Germline CDR1 MNHNS, CDR2 SASEGT. CDR3 size: 14 residues. The V end lost 7 bases, the J end lost 3 bases, and 15 bases lay between the germline ends. The CDR3: CASTLNLGDTEAFF. The CDR3 nucleotides read TGTGCCAGCACCCTTAATTTGGGCGACACTGAAGCTTTCTTT.

The V call is TRBV7-8, the J call TRBJ2-5; a possible D gene is TRBD2 (5 bases). CDR1 SGHVS and CDR2 FQNEAQ come from the germline V gene. Trimming removed 4 bases at V and 5 bases at J, with 17 bases between. This CDR3 comprises 15 residues. This CDR3 is CASSSLASMGETQYF. Here the CDR3 DNA reads TGTGCCAGCAGCTCCCTAGCCTCAATGGGGGAGACCCAGTACTTC.

The rearrangement joins TRBV29-1 to TRBJ2-1; 9 bases line up with TRBD2. The CDR3 loop spans 15 amino acids. The V and J ends lost 5 bases and 8 bases, in that order; junction bases with no gene match: 13. CDR1 is SQVTM and CDR2 is ANQGSEA in the germline V gene. The CDR3 loop reads CSVNTLAGASYEQFF. The CDR3 DNA reads as TGCAGCGTTAACACTTTAGCGGGAGCCAGTTATGAGCAGTTCTTC.

The V and J genes are TRBV18 and TRBJ2-5; 13 bases align to TRBD2. Germline CDR1 KGHSH, CDR2 LQKENI. Losses at the gene ends were 2 bases for V and 5 bases for J; bases not matched to a gene: 5. The CDR3 spans 16 residues. For the CDR3, the DNA is TGTGCCAGCTCACCAACTAGCGGGAGGGCCGGTGAGACCCAGTACTTC. The encoded protein is CASSPTSGRAGETQYF.

In its sample, this clone was seen once. V and J are TRBV5-6 and TRBJ1-5; D possibly corresponds to TRBD1 (6 bases). V lost 3 bases, J lost 4 bases, and 17 bases lay in between. CDR1 and CDR2 (germline): SGHDT, YYEEEE. The CDR3 runs 16 residues. CDR3 in amino acids: CASSSRTVVGNQPQHF. The CDR3 DNA reads as TGTGCCAGCAGCTCCCGGACAGTTGTAGGTAATCAGCCCCAGCATTTT.

The chain's CDR3 is CASSSEVPIDEQFF. In nucleotides, the CDR3 is TGTGCCAGCAGCTCGGAGGTACCGATCGATGAGCAGTTCTTC. This sequence joins TRBV5-4 and TRBJ2-1; the D gene is possibly TRBD2 (5 bases). Per the germline V gene, CDR1 is SGHNT and CDR2 is YYREEE (reference sequence). The CDR3 loop spans 14 amino acids. The V end was cut by 3 bases, the J end by 8 bases, with 15 bases between.

This chain connects TRBV5-4 to TRBJ2-5; 7 positions agree with TRBD2. With V trimmed by 5 bases and J by 5 bases, 6 bases remained unmatched. The CDR3 totals 13 residues. CDR1 is SGHNT, CDR2 YYREEE, per germline (reference sequence). The CDR3 spells CASRIGLEETQYF. In DNA, the CDR3 is TGTGCCAGCAGGATCGGACTAGAGGAGACCCAGTACTTC.

V and J are TRBV6-6 and TRBJ1-5; 8 nucleotides match TRBD1. CDR3 length: 15 amino acids. Germline V lookup: CDR1 MNHNY, CDR2 SVGAGI (reference sequence). With 4 bases clipped from V and 3 bases from J, the junction kept 5 bases outside the gene matches. The DNA of the CDR3 is TGTGCCAGCAGTTCCCAGGGGGCTGACAATCAGCCCCAGCATTTT. Residues: CASSSQGADNQPQHF.

The genes are TRBV6-5 and TRBJ1-2; D perhaps matches TRBD1 (5 bases). Germline assignment: CDR1 MNHEY and CDR2 SVGAGI. V dropped 5 bases and J dropped 8 bases, with 18 bases sitting between them. CDR3 size: 14 residues. CDR3 sequence: CASSPLGGIGGYTF. The CDR3 DNA sequence: TGTGCCAGCAGTCCTTTGGGGGGAATAGGGGGCTACACCTTC.

Comments on this clone: Sequence at one end of the junction differs from germline and may be a read error. The V call is TRBV7-7, the J call TRBJ2-1, with TRBD1 matching over 7 bases. The length of the CDR3 is 14 residues. Looked up from germline, CDR1 is SSHAT and CDR2 is FNYEAQ (reference sequence). DNA for the CDR3: TGTGCTAGCAGTCTCGGGACAGCCTACAATGAGCAGTTCTTC. It yields the protein CASSLGTAYNEQFF.

This chain links TRBV7-3 with TRBJ2-3; TRBD1 matches 10 bases. Germline V gene sequence: CDR1 SGHTA, CDR2 FQGTGA. The CDR3 runs 17 residues. The ends lost 4 bases at V and 1 base at J; junction bases unmatched: 8. The CDR3, as DNA: TGTGCCAGCAGCTCCCGACAGGGGGCGGAACGCACAGATACGCAGTATTTT. Protein product: CASSSRQGAERTDTQYF. The full variable domain, completed using reference TRBV7-3 and TRBJ2-3, is GAGVSQTPSNKVTEKGKYVELRCDPISGHTALYWYRQSLGQGPEFLIYFQGTGAADDSGLPNDRFFAVRPEGSVSTLKIQRTERGDSAVYLCASSSRQGAERTDTQYFGPGTRLTVL.